This TCR beta chain was captured in a study of neurological immune-mediated disorders. Time point denoted: longitudinal time-point 1 (baseline). 2 million unsorted PBMCs were stored in RNAlater at -80 °C before RNA extraction. This clonotype has at least ten counts. TCRdb called the 5' RACE reads again in MiXCR, with one record for every CDR3 protein. The sample has about 49,000 distinct CDR3 sequences, 10% seen once. CDR1 and CDR2 from the germline V gene are ENHRY and SYGVKD. The CDR3 totals 13 residues. V was clipped by 6 bases and J by 2 bases, with 10 bases between them. The sequencing sample was made of PBMCs. The chain carries TRBV10-3 and TRBJ1-2; D might be TRBD1 (6 bases). The clonotype was recovered from a woman between 40 and 50 years old in good health. For the CDR3, the DNA is TGTGCCATCAGACAGGGAGCCAACTATGGCTACACCTTC. It is translated as CAIRQGANYGYTF.